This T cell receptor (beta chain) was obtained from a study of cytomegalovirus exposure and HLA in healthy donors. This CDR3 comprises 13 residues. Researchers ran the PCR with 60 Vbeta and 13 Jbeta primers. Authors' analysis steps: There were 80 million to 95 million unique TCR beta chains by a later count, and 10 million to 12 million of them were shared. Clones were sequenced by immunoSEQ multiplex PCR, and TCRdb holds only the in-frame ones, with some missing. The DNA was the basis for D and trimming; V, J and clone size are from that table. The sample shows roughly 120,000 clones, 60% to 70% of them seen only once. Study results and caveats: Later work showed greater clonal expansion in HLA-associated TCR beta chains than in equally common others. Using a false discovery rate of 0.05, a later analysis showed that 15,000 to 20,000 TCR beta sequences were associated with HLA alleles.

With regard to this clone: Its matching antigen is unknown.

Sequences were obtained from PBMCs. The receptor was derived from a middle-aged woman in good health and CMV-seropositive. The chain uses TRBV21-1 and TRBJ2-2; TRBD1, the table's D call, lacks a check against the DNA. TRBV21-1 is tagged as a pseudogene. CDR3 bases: TGTGCCAGCAGCAACCTCAGGGATAGGGAGCTGTTTTTT. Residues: CASSNLRDRELFF.